The source of this T cell receptor beta chain is a study of T cell changes during pregnancy in multiple sclerosis. Here immunoSEQ multiplex PCR was the method, and the copy in TCRdb shows in-frame clones only, minus some. The sample carries about 44,000 clones, roughly 92% recorded once. CDR1 is ENHRY, CDR2 SYGVKD, per germline. CDR3 size: 12 residues. V was cut by 2 bases and J by 5 bases, with 4 bases left in between. The receptor was derived from a female donor with multiple sclerosis, enrolled in a pregnancy study. This specimen was CD4+ T cells from peripheral blood mononuclear cells, taken in the first trimester of pregnancy. V usage is TRBV10-3 and J usage is TRBJ2-1; D unclear. Here the CDR3 reads CAISEPDNEQFF. The CDR3, as DNA: TGTGCCATCAGTGAGCCGGACAATGAGCAGTTCTTC.